What follows is one T cell receptor beta chain and its context. Germline V CDR1 and CDR2: SQVTM, ANQGSEA. V lost 0 bases to trimming and J lost 3 bases; unmatched junction nucleotides: 5. There are 15 residues in the CDR3. These data originate in a study of blood T cell repertoires in COVID-19. Study as a whole: Collection of acute and convalescent COVID-19 samples took place in the United States, Italy and Spain. Sources were T cells, B-cell-depleted T cells, or PBMCs; the material itself was cDNA or gDNA.

Authors' analysis steps: Scientists estimated how many nucleated cells there were by amplifying reference gene primers. Sequenced by immunoSEQ multiplex PCR; TCRdb stores in-frame clones only, minus some. V and J calls and clone size are given by that table; D and trimming were obtained from the DNA. This sample carries some 70,000 clones, 70% to 80% of them seen once, and the ten largest clones take 9.5% to 15%. The clonotype comes from a human donor in a cohort sampled during active COVID-19. The chain recombines TRBV29-1 with TRBJ1-2; 9 nucleotides match TRBD1. The material sequenced was peripheral blood. The CDR3 protein is CSVEDPGQGYYGYTF. CDR3 in DNA: TGCAGCGTTGAAGATCCGGGACAGGGATACTATGGCTACACCTTC.